The T cell receptor (beta chain) under discussion was sequenced for a study of monozygotic twins with cystic fibrosis. Produced via immunoSEQ multiplex PCR; TCRdb's table is partial and in-frame only. The top ten clones hold roughly 1% of a sample with about 32,000 clones, roughly nine tenths of them seen once. V dropped 4 bases and J dropped 0; count of bases not matched to a gene: 2. The length of the CDR3 is 15 residues. CDR1 and CDR2 (germline): SEHNR, FQNEAQ (reference sequence). The J gene is TRBJ2-1, the V gene TRBV7-9; 8 bases agree with TRBD2. This receptor was obtained from a girl aged 2 to 9 with cystic fibrosis. The source material was blood. The CDR3 DNA sequence: TGTGCCAGCAGCTCTCGGGGGGGCTCCTACAATGAGCAGTTCTTC. Translated, it gives CASSSRGGSYNEQFF.